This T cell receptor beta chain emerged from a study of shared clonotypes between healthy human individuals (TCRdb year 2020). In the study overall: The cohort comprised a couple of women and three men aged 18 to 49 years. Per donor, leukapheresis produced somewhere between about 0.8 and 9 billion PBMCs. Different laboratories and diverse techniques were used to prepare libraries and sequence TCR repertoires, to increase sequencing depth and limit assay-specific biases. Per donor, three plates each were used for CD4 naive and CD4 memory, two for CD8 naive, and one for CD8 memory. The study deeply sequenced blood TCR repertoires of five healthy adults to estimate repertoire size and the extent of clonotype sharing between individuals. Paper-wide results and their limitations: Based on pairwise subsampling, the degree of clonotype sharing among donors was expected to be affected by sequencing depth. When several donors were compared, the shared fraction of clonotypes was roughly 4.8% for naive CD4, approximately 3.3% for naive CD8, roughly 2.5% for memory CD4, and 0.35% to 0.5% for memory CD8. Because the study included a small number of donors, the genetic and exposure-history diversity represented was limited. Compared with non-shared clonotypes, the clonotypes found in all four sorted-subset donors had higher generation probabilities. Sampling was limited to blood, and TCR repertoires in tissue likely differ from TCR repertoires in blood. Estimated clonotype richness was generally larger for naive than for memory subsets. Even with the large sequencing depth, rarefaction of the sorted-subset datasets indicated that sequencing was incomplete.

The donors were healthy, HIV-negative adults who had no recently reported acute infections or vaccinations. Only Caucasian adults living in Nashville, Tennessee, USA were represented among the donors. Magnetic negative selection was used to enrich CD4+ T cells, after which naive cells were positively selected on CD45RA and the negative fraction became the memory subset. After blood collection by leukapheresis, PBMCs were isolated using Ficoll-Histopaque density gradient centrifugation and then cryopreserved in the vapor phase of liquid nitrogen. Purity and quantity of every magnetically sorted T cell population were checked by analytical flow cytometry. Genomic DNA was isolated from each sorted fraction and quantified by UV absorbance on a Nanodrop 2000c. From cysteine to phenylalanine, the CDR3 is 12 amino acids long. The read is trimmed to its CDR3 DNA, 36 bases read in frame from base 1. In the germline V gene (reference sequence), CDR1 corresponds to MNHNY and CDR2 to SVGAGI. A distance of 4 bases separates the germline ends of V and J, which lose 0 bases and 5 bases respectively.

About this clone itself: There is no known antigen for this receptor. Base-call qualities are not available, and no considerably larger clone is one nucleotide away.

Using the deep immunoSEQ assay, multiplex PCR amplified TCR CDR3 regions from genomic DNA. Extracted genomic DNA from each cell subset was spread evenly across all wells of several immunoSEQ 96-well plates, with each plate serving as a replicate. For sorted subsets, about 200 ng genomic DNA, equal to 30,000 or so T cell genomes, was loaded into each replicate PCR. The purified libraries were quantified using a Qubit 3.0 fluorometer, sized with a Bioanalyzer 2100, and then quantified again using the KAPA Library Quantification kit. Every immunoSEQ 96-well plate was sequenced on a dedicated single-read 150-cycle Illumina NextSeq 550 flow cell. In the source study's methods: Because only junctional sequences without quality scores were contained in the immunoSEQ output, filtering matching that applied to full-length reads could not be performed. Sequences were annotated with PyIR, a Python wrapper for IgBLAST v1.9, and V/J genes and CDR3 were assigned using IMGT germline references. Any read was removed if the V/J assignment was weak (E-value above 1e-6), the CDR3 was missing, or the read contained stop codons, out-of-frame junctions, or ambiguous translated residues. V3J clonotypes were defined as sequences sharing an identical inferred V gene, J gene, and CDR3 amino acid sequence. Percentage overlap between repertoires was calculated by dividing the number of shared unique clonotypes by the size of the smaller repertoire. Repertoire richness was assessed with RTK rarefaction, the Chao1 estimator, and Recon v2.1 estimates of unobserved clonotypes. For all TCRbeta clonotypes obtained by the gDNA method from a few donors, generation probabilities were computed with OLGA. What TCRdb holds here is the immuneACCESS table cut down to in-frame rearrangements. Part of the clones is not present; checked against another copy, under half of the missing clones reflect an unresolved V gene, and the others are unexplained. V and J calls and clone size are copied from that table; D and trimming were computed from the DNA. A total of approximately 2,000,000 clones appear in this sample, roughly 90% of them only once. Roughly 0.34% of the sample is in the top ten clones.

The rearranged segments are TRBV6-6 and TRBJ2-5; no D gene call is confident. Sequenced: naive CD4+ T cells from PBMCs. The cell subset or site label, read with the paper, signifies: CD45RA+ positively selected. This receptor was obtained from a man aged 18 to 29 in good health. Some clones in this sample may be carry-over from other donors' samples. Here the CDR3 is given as CASSYSIETQYF. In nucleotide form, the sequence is TGTGCCAGCAGTTACTCGATTGAGACCCAGTACTTC.